The 26 T cell receptor beta chains reported below all come from one sample, sequenced in a study of blood T cell repertoires in COVID-19. TCRdb's copy holds only in-frame clones and misses some; the assay was immunoSEQ multiplex PCR. In the table there are about 150,000 clones, 80% to 90% of which are singletons. Material: peripheral blood. The receptors here all came from a woman in her 70s with acute or convalescent COVID-19.

This sequence joins TRBV9 and TRBJ2-2, with 7 bases lining up with TRBD1. This CDR3 comprises 15 residues. V trimming: 0 bases; J trimming: 6 bases; junction bases outside the gene matches: 5. Germline-derived CDR1 and CDR2 are SGDLS and YYNGEE. The chain's CDR3 is CASSVVAGGPGELFF. In DNA, the CDR3 is TGTGCCAGCAGCGTAGTGGCAGGGGGTCCCGGGGAGCTGTTTTTT.

The chain employs TRBV12-3 or TRBV12-4 and TRBJ1-2; TRBD1 agrees at 7 bases. This CDR3 has 13 amino acids. V shed 2 bases and J 8 bases; nucleotides not matched to a gene: 5. The CDR3 coding sequence is TGTGCCAGCAGTTTACCCGACAGGGTCGGCTACACCTTC. Translation: CASSLPDRVGYTF.

V usage is TRBV18 and J usage is TRBJ2-7, with D hard to call. The germline CDR1 and CDR2 sequences are KGHSH and LQKENI. CDR3 length: 14 residues. V lost 6 bases, J lost 6 bases, and 18 bases lay in between. CDR3 DNA sequence: TGTGCCAGCTCGCGTTCGGGTCTCAAGACCGAGCAGTACTTC. Amino acids: CASSRSGLKTEQYF.

This clone was seen more than once but under ten times. The J gene is TRBJ1-1, the V gene TRBV3-1 (or the pseudogene TRBV3-2); tentatively, D is TRBD1 (6 bases). V dropped 3 bases and J dropped 4 bases, with 21 bases sitting between them. This CDR3 comprises 17 residues. The V gene's germline CDR1 is LGHDT and CDR2 YNNKEL (reference sequence). The CDR3, as DNA: TGTGCCAGCAGCCACCTTAGGGGGGGATTGCTGGGCACTGAAGCTTTCTTT. This encodes CASSHLRGGLLGTEAFF.

A note on this clone: A much larger clone differs from this one at a single base, so this may be a read error. V and J are TRBV3-1 (or the pseudogene TRBV3-2) and TRBJ1-1; a possible D gene is TRBD1 (6 bases). Per the germline V gene, CDR1 is LGHDT and CDR2 is YNNKEL (reference sequence). V dropped 5 bases and J dropped 1 base, with 8 bases sitting between them. CDR3 size: 13 residues. The CDR3 loop reads CASSRTENTEAFF. CDR3 bases: TGTGCCAGCAGCAGGACAGAGAACACTGAAGCTTTCTTT.

This chain links TRBV19 with TRBJ1-2, with a weak D call TRBD1 (5 bases). The length of the CDR3 is 16 residues. V lost 3 bases, J lost 0 bases, and 14 bases lay in between. CDR1 is LNHDA, CDR2 SQIVND, per germline (reference sequence). CDR3 sequence: CASSITAGDPNYGYTF. The DNA for the CDR3 is TGTGCCAGTAGTATTACCGCGGGGGATCCTAACTATGGCTACACCTTC.

This chain links TRBV7-6 with TRBJ1-6; 8 nucleotides line up with TRBD1. Trimming at V came to 0 bases and at J to 8 bases, leaving 12 bases not matched to a gene. CDR1 is SGHVS and CDR2 is FNYEAQ in the germline V gene. This CDR3 is built from 18 residues. Written as DNA, the CDR3 is TGTGCCAGCAGCTTAGCGCTCAGGGGGCAGTTTTATTATTCACCCCTCCACTTT. It yields the protein CASSLALRGQFYYSPLHF.

This clone has only a few counts. This chain connects TRBV5-1 to TRBJ1-1; D is unclear. The CDR3 sequence is 14 residues long. Germline V gives CDR1 SGHRS, CDR2 YFSETQ. The ends were cut back, 1 base at V and 1 base at J, with 8 bases in the middle. CDR3 nucleotides: TGCGCCAGCAGCTTGTCTCTGGCGAACACTGAAGCTTTCTTT. As protein: CASSLSLANTEAFF.

The chain couples TRBV19 to TRBJ2-6; 7 nucleotides line up with TRBD2. J lost 0 bases, V lost 8 bases, and 10 bases had no gene match. CDR1 LNHDA and CDR2 SQIVND come from the germline V gene (reference sequence). The CDR3 totals 17 residues. CDR3 bases: TGTGCCAGTGGACCGGGACGGGGGGACTCTGGGGCCAACGTCCTGACTTTC. This gives the protein CASGPGRGDSGANVLTF.

The genes are TRBV5-8 and TRBJ1-6, with D perhaps matching TRBD1 (5 bases). Germline V gene data show CDR1 as SGHTS and CDR2 as YDEGEE. V was shortened by 0 bases and J by 10 bases, with 11 bases between the two germline ends. The CDR3 is made up of 14 amino acids. CDR3 in amino acids: CASSLGVPGSPLHF. CDR3 sequence (DNA): TGTGCCAGCAGCTTGGGTGTACCAGGGTCACCCCTCCACTTT.

The gene calls are TRBV7-2 and TRBJ2-7, with 7 bases fitting TRBD1. The CDR3 is 15 amino acids. The V gene's germline CDR1 is SGHTA and CDR2 FQGNSA. V dropped 5 bases and J dropped 3; count of bases not matched to a gene: 10. The CDR3 DNA sequence: TGTGCCAGCAGCCAGGGGACAGCCTCCCTCTACGAGCAGTACTTC. As protein: CASSQGTASLYEQYF.

The chain employs TRBV7-6 and TRBJ2-2; perhaps TRBD1 as D (5 bases). Germline V CDR1 and CDR2: SGHVS, FNYEAQ. This CDR3 has 16 residues. Trimming removed 5 bases at V and 4 bases at J, with 17 bases between. CDR3 region: CASSPGIAIGTGELFF. The CDR3 coding sequence is TGTGCCAGCAGCCCAGGGATAGCTATTGGCACCGGGGAGCTGTTTTTT.

The chain is built from TRBV11-2 and TRBJ2-2, with D maybe TRBD1 (5 bases). This CDR3 comprises 17 residues. V gave up 5 bases and J gave up 1 base, with 17 bases separating them. The germline gives CDR1 SGHAT, CDR2 FQNNGV. This CDR3 is CASSPIKRTGNTGELFF. DNA for the CDR3: TGTGCCAGCAGCCCCATCAAACGAACAGGGAACACCGGGGAGCTGTTTTTT.

This clone appeared a few times. This chain links TRBV6-5 with TRBJ1-1; possibly TRBD1 for D (6 bases). This CDR3 region has 14 residues. Per germline, CDR1 MNHEY and CDR2 SVGAGI. Between the trimmed V and J ends, which lost 6 bases and 0 bases, there was a span of 11 bases. This chain's CDR3 is CASRGGVMNTEAFF. CDR3 nucleotide sequence: TGTGCCAGCAGAGGGGGAGTAATGAACACTGAAGCTTTCTTT.

This clone was seen a single time. This chain links TRBV7-2 with TRBJ2-7, with D hard to call. The V end was cut by 1 base, the J end by 1 base, with 11 bases between. This CDR3 is built from 15 residues. CDR1 is SGHTA and CDR2 is FQGNSA in the germline V gene. The CDR3 spells CASSLVAAWSYEQYF. CDR3 nucleotides: TGTGCCAGCAGCTTAGTAGCAGCCTGGTCCTACGAGCAGTACTTC. The entire variable domain, with the rest obtained from reference TRBV7-2 and TRBJ2-7, is as follows: GAGVSQSPSNKVTEKGKDVELRCDPISGHTALYWYRQSLGQGLEFLIYFQGNSAPDKSGLPSDRFSAERTGGSVSTLTIQRTQQEDSAVYLCASSLVAAWSYEQYFGPGTRLTVT.

The chain carries TRBV6-5 and TRBJ1-4; D is unclear. Trimming left V 0 bases short and J 4 bases short, with 12 bases between. The CDR3 extends over 16 amino acids. Germline CDR1 MNHEY, CDR2 SVGAGI. The CDR3: CASSYSAGRGNEKLFF. DNA for the CDR3: TGTGCCAGCAGTTACTCAGCAGGTCGGGGTAATGAAAAACTGTTTTTT.

The chain combines TRBV3-1 (or the pseudogene TRBV3-2) with TRBJ2-5, with 8 bases identical to TRBD1. This CDR3 comprises 11 residues. CDR1 and CDR2 (germline): LGHDT, YNNKEL (reference sequence). After removal of 5 bases from V and 13 bases from J, the junction contained 6 bases not matched to a gene. This CDR3 is CASSYGQGMYF. The DNA of the CDR3 is TGTGCCAGCAGCTACGGACAGGGCATGTACTTC.

In this sample, this clone turned up once. This chain's CDR3 is CASSPQALYYGYTF. CDR3 nucleotide sequence: TGTGCCAGCTCACCTCAGGCGCTTTACTATGGCTACACCTTC. The chain employs TRBV18 and TRBJ1-2; D remains unclear. CDR3 length: 14 amino acids. Per germline, CDR1 KGHSH and CDR2 LQKENI. V lost 3 bases, J lost 3 bases, and 11 bases lay in between.

The V gene is TRBV18, the J gene TRBJ1-6; 10 bases are a match to TRBD1. This CDR3 contains 16 residues. The V gene's germline CDR1 is KGHSH and CDR2 LQKENI. J was trimmed by 8 bases and V by 2 bases; bases with no gene match: 6. DNA for the CDR3: TGTGCCAGCTCACCAACGACAGGGGGCATTGATTCACCCCTCCACTTT. Encoded protein: CASSPTTGGIDSPLHF.

This chain joins TRBV18 and TRBJ1-5, with a possible D match to TRBD1 (6 bases). CDR1 is KGHSH, CDR2 LQKENI, per germline. This CDR3 has 14 amino acids. V was cut by 4 bases and J by 5 bases, with 12 bases left in between. The CDR3 here is CASSQGVGDQPQHF. For the CDR3, the DNA is TGTGCCAGCTCACAGGGGGTCGGGGATCAGCCCCAGCATTTT.

This rearrangement joins TRBV6-5 to TRBJ1-2; 8 bases agree with TRBD1. The CDR3 has 15 residues. Germline V CDR1 and CDR2: MNHEY, SVGAGI. The ends lost 5 bases at V and 8 bases at J; junction bases unmatched: 13. For the CDR3, the DNA is TGTGCCAGCAGTCGAAACCGCGCAGGGGGCGGAGGCTACACCTTC. It is translated as CASSRNRAGGGGYTF.

The chain is built from TRBV6-5 and TRBJ2-1; 7 positions agree with TRBD2. Germline CDR1 is MNHEY and CDR2 is SVGAGI. Unmatched junction bases numbered 7, after V lost 8 bases and J lost 0 bases. The CDR3 has 15 residues. The CDR3 protein is CASGMGRGSYNEQFF. The DNA for the CDR3 is TGTGCCAGCGGGATGGGGAGGGGCTCCTACAATGAGCAGTTCTTC.

This chain links TRBV30 with TRBJ2-2, with D perhaps TRBD1 (5 bases). Trimming removed 4 bases at V and 6 bases at J, with 15 bases between. This CDR3 is built from 14 residues. The V gene's germline CDR1 is GTSNPN and CDR2 SVGIG (reference sequence). The DNA for the CDR3 is TGTGCCTGGACAGGGTCCCTCACCGCCGGGGAGCTGTTTTTT. Translated: CAWTGSLTAGELFF.

A single count supports this clone. The genes are TRBV9 and TRBJ2-1; 11 positions agree with TRBD1. V shed 4 bases, J shed 7 bases, and the junction held 10 bases outside the gene matches. In germline, CDR1 is SGDLS, CDR2 YYNGEE. The CDR3 runs to 16 residues. The CDR3: CASSSSGQGAGNEQFF. CDR3 in DNA: TGTGCCAGCAGCTCCTCTGGACAGGGGGCTGGAAATGAGCAGTTCTTC. Drawing the rest from reference TRBV9 and TRBJ2-1, the complete variable domain is DSGVTQTPKHLITATGQRVTLRCSPRSGDLSVYWYQQSLDQGLQFLIQYYNGEERAKGNILERFSAQQFPDLHSELNLSSLELGDSALYFCASSSSGQGAGNEQFFGPGTRLTVL.

The V gene is TRBV5-1, the J gene TRBJ1-5, with 9 positions matching TRBD1. The V gene end was trimmed by 4 bases and the J gene end by 4 bases; junction bases not matched to a gene: 3. The CDR3 has 14 residues. Per germline, CDR1 SGHRS and CDR2 YFSETQ. The CDR3 region is CASSHGTGNQPQHF. DNA for the CDR3: TGCGCCAGCAGCCACGGGACAGGGAATCAGCCCCAGCATTTT.

A word on this clone: Germline is not matched at one junction end, which may reflect a read error. The V gene is TRBV27, the J gene TRBJ1-6; 7 bases line up with TRBD1. The CDR3 loop spans 15 amino acids. Germline CDR1 MNHEY, CDR2 SMNVEV (reference sequence). The CDR3 DNA follows: TGTACCAGCAGTTTAAAGGGGGCGCTTAATTCACCCCTCCACTTT. Encoded protein: CTSSLKGALNSPLHF.